These 8 T cell receptor beta chains came from one sample sequenced in a study of blood T cells in healthy people across ages. With a J-beta primer mix and a sample-barcoded 5' primer, a second PCR ran 7 to 11 cycles. TCRdb re-derived calls from the 5' RACE reads in MiXCR, one entry per CDR3 protein. The data show approximately 1,700,000 distinct CDR3 sequences, approximately 39% seen once. What was sequenced was blood. These receptors came from a human donor in good health.

The rearrangement uses TRBV29-1 and TRBJ2-1; D is possibly TRBD2 (6 bases). Deletions cut 6 bases from V and 6 bases from J, with 15 bases between. This CDR3 region has 13 residues. Germline loops: CDR1 SQVTM, CDR2 ANQGSEA. CDR3 in amino acids: CSVNQAGFNEQFF. For the CDR3, the DNA is TGCAGCGTCAACCAGGCGGGATTCAATGAGCAGTTCTTC.

The chain employs TRBV25-1 and TRBJ2-4, with TRBD2 matching over 8 bases. CDR1 is MGHDK and CDR2 is SYGVNS in the germline V gene. The CDR3 extends over 14 amino acids. V was pared by 4 bases and J by 6 bases, with 5 bases of the junction left unmatched. The CDR3 reads CASSAGGGGNIQYF. The CDR3 nucleotides are TGTGCCAGCAGTGCCGGGGGGGGCGGAAACATTCAGTACTTC.

This clonotype came up a few times. The chain joins TRBV9 to TRBJ2-7, with D maybe TRBD1 (6 bases). Germline V CDR1 and CDR2: SGDLS, YYNGEE. Trimming left V 4 bases short and J 2 bases short, with 10 bases between. The CDR3 length is 13 residues. For the CDR3, the DNA is TGTGCCAGCAGCTTTCGGGACACCTACGAGCAGTACTTC. Protein product: CASSFRDTYEQYF.

The chain links TRBV12-3 or TRBV12-4 to TRBJ1-2; D might be TRBD1 (6 bases). CDR3 length: 14 residues. Trimming removed 0 bases from V and 8 bases from J, with 13 bases in between. CDR3 residues: CASSLALQGTGYTF. DNA of the CDR3: TGTGCCAGCAGTTTAGCGCTTCAGGGGACCGGCTACACCTTC.

The chain employs TRBV15 and TRBJ1-1, with TRBD1 matching over 9 bases. The CDR3 runs 14 residues. The germline V gene encodes CDR1 LNHNV and CDR2 YYDKDF (reference sequence). The V gene end was trimmed by 5 bases and the J gene end by 5 bases; junction bases not matched to a gene: 6. The CDR3 DNA follows: TGTGCCACCAGCGGGGGACAGGGAGATACTGAAGCTTTCTTT. Residues: CATSGGQGDTEAFF.

This clonotype was counted only a few times. The chain recombines TRBV7-9 with TRBJ2-6; D tentatively reads TRBD1 or TRBD2 (5 bases each). The CDR3 sequence is 17 residues long. V was shortened by 4 bases and J by 0 bases, with 13 bases between the two germline ends. Germline V gene data show CDR1 as SEHNR and CDR2 as FQNEAQ (reference sequence). For the CDR3, the DNA is TGTGCCAGCAGCTCATGGGACGGAGACTCTGGGGCCAACGTCCTGACTTTC. Translated: CASSSWDGDSGANVLTF.

The chain recombines TRBV5-1 with TRBJ1-5, with D perhaps matching TRBD1 (5 bases). Trimming took 0 bases from V and 2 from J, leaving 12 bases between them. Germline V gives CDR1 SGHRS, CDR2 YFSETQ. The CDR3 covers 16 residues. The CDR3 here is CASSLGQFGGNQPQHF. In nucleotides, the CDR3 is TGCGCCAGCAGCTTGGGACAGTTCGGCGGCAATCAGCCCCAGCATTTT.

This clonotype was counted a few times. The V gene is TRBV7-6, the J gene TRBJ2-4; D ambiguous. The J call may not be correct, given that the DNA end is closer to TRBJ2-7. Germline assignment: CDR1 SGHVS and CDR2 FNYEAQ. The CDR3 runs 13 residues. CDR3 loop: CASSPGDGNEQYF. CDR3 DNA: TGTGCCAGCAGCCCTGGAGACGGTAACGAGCAGTACTTC.